This T cell receptor (beta chain) appears in the sequencing data of a study of blood T cell repertoires in COVID-19. Only in-frame clones appear in the TCRdb table, and some are missing; sequencing was by immunoSEQ multiplex PCR. The repertoire holds about 250,000 clones, around 87% seen once, with roughly 1.6% in the top ten. The CDR3 extends over 13 amino acids. The V gene lost 5 bases and the J gene lost 4 bases, with 9 bases spanning the gap. Germline CDR1 LGHDT, CDR2 YNNKEL (reference sequence). The sample consisted of PBMCs or T cells enriched from blood (not recorded which). V gene TRBV3-1 (or the pseudogene TRBV3-2) combines with J gene TRBJ1-3; D remains ambiguous. This clonotype was obtained from a woman aged 50 to 60 who had recovered from COVID-19. The CDR3 DNA sequence: TGTGCCAGCAGCGACACGGCCGGAAACACCATATATTTT. The encoded protein is CASSDTAGNTIYF.